These 17 T cell receptor beta chains originate from one sample sequenced in a study of memory CD4+ T cells and cytomegalovirus serostatus. Single viable CD3+CD4+CD8-CD45RO+ cells were sorted as the memory CD4+ T cells. Profiled with immunoSEQ multiplex PCR; TCRdb holds only in-frame clones, not every one. The sample lists tens of thousands of clones; over 70% were seen once. Specimen: memory CD4+ T cells from blood. All receptors come from an adult in good health and CMV-seronegative.

In its sample, this clone was seen a few times. V and J are TRBV10-3 and TRBJ2-7; 8 bases agree with TRBD2. Germline assignment: CDR1 ENHRY and CDR2 SYGVKD. J was trimmed by 3 bases and V by 5 bases; bases with no gene match: 6. The CDR3 covers 14 residues. CDR3 bases: TGTGCCATCAGTTCGGACAGCGGGGGCTACGAGCAGTACTTC. Translated, it gives CAISSDSGGYEQYF.

To note about this clone: Germline is not matched at one junction end, which may reflect a read error. The chain recombines TRBV7-7 with TRBJ2-2; a weak D match, TRBD1 (6 bases). The germline CDR1 and CDR2 sequences are SSHAT and FNYEAQ (reference sequence). This CDR3 is built from 13 residues. CDR3 nucleotides: TGTGCTAGCAGCTTAGCAGGACAGCCGGGTCTGTTTTTT. Translating gives CASSLAGQPGLFF. Full variable domain (missing parts from reference TRBV7-7 and TRBJ2-2): GAGVSQSPRYKVTKRGQDVTLRCDPISSHATLYWYQQALGQGPEFLTYFNYEAQPDKSGLPSDRFSAERPEGSISTLTIQRTEQRDSAMYRCASSLAGQPGLFFGEGSRLTVL.

This rearrangement joins TRBV2 to TRBJ2-3; D is possibly TRBD2 (7 bases). This CDR3 is 15 amino acids long. Germline V lookup: CDR1 SNHLY, CDR2 FYNNEI. V lost 6 bases and J 1 base, leaving 14 bases between the germline ends. The CDR3 spells CASSLGGAGTDTQYF. The CDR3 DNA reads as TGTGCCAGCAGCTTGGGGGGGGCTGGCACAGATACGCAGTATTTT.

This clone occurred a few times. V usage is TRBV4-1 and J usage is TRBJ1-1; a weak D match, TRBD1 (5 bases). CDR1 and CDR2 from the germline V gene are MGHRA and YSYEKL. The germline V and J ends were trimmed by 1 base and 4 bases, with 16 bases remaining between them. The CDR3 has 16 amino acids. The CDR3 DNA reads as TGCGCCAGCAGCCAAGCTCCGGCAGGGTTTAGCACTGAAGCTTTCTTT. This gives the protein CASSQAPAGFSTEAFF.

The rearrangement links TRBV6-6 to TRBJ1-5; D ambiguous. Trimming took off 4 bases at V and 0 bases at J, with 7 bases between the two ends. Germline V gene sequence: CDR1 MNHNY, CDR2 SVGAGI (reference sequence). The length of the CDR3 is 14 residues. CDR3 sequence: CASSSPNSNQPQHF. The CDR3 bases are TGTGCCAGCAGTTCCCCCAATAGCAATCAGCCCCAGCATTTT.

This clone was counted only a few times. The gene calls are TRBV5-1 and TRBJ1-1, with a weak D call TRBD1 (6 bases). The CDR3 loop spans 16 amino acids. Trimming took off 0 bases at V and 1 base at J, with 13 bases between the two ends. The germline V gene has CDR1 SGHRS and CDR2 YFSETQ. The DNA of the CDR3 is TGCGCCAGCAGCTTGGCCGCGGGGGGCGGGAACACTGAAGCTTTCTTT. This sequence encodes CASSLAAGGGNTEAFF.

J is TRBJ1-5 and V is TRBV30, with 7 bases matching TRBD1. With V trimmed by 1 base and J by 0 bases, 15 bases remained unmatched. This CDR3 contains 19 residues. Germline-derived CDR1 and CDR2 are GTSNPN and SVGIG (reference sequence). Here the CDR3 reads CAWSAHRGRLMYSNQPQHF. CDR3 nucleotide sequence: TGTGCCTGGAGTGCTCACAGGGGCCGACTCATGTATAGCAATCAGCCCCAGCATTTT. The variable domain in full, completed from reference TRBV30 and TRBJ1-5, reads SQTIHQWPATLVQPVGSPLSLECTVEGTSNPNLYWYRQAAGRGLQLLFYSVGIGQISSEVPQNLSASRPQDRQFILSSKKLLLSDSGFYLCAWSAHRGRLMYSNQPQHFGDGTRLSIL.

This chain links TRBV18 with TRBJ1-5, with D unclear. This CDR3 has 13 amino acids. Germline assignment: CDR1 KGHSH and CDR2 LQKENI. Trimming took off 3 bases at V and 5 bases at J, with 8 bases between the two ends. The CDR3 DNA sequence: TGTGCCAGCTCACCTTCCAGGTATCAGCCCCAGCATTTT. This encodes CASSPSRYQPQHF.

By share, this clone ranks as medium-sized. Other DNA sequences in this specimen translate into the identical CDR3. V usage is TRBV5-1 and J usage is TRBJ2-3; D is uncertain. The CDR3 is 15 amino acids. V was shortened by 2 bases and J by 2 bases, with 12 bases between the two germline ends. Germline V gene data show CDR1 as SGHRS and CDR2 as YFSETQ. DNA of the CDR3: TGCGCCAGCAGCTTCAACGCACCTAACACAGATACGCAGTATTTT. This encodes CASSFNAPNTDTQYF.

The chain uses TRBV7-3 and TRBJ2-3; D is uncertain. Germline assignment: CDR1 SGHTA and CDR2 FQGTGA. CDR3 size: 13 residues. Trimming removed 4 bases at V and 2 bases at J, with 7 bases between. DNA for the CDR3: TGTGCCAGCAGCTCGCAATCCACAGATACGCAGTATTTT. Translation gives CASSSQSTDTQYF.

This clone was observed once. The chain carries TRBV2 and TRBJ2-3; no clear D gene. Germline CDR1 is SNHLY and CDR2 is FYNNEI. With 6 bases removed from V and 5 bases from J, the gap between germline ends came to 12 bases. The CDR3 is made up of 13 amino acids. The CDR3 DNA reads TGTGCCAGCAGAGCCGGGCGGCAAGATACGCAGTATTTT. Translation: CASRAGRQDTQYF.

The gene calls are TRBV30 and TRBJ1-6; D not resolved. The V end was cut by 1 base, the J end by 6 bases, with 7 bases between. The CDR3 length is 13 residues. Germline CDR1 GTSNPN, CDR2 SVGIG (reference sequence). The DNA for the CDR3 is TGTGCCTGGAGTGAGGCGACTAATTCACCCCTCCACTTT. Protein: CAWSEATNSPLHF.

In its sample, this clone was seen once. The chain has TRBV28 and TRBJ1-5, with D unresolved. The CDR3 spans 14 residues. V dropped 5 bases and J dropped 6 bases, with 14 bases sitting between them. Germline V gene lookup returns CDR1 MDHEN and CDR2 SYDVKM. CDR3 sequence reads: CASSLRREGQPQHF. CDR3 DNA: TGTGCCAGCAGTCTCCGGCGAGAGGGTCAGCCCCAGCATTTT. Based on the CDR3 plus reference TRBV28 and TRBJ1-5, the full variable domain is DVKVTQSSRYLVKRTGEKVFLECVQDMDHENMFWYRQDPGLGLRLIYFSYDVKMKEKGDIPEGYSVSREKKERFSLILESASTNQTSMYLCASSLRREGQPQHFGDGTRLSIL.

The J gene is TRBJ1-2, the V gene TRBV7-9, with 7 bases that match TRBD1. Germline trimming cut 0 bases from V and 1 base from J; bases unmatched to any gene: 2. Germline V lookup: CDR1 SEHNR, CDR2 FQNEAQ (reference sequence). The CDR3 length is 15 residues. The CDR3 bases are TGTGCCAGCAGCTTAGCGGGACAGAATAACTATGGCTACACCTTC. As protein: CASSLAGQNNYGYTF.

This rearrangement joins TRBV6-1 to TRBJ2-4; possibly TRBD2 for D (6 bases). V shed 2 bases and J shed 11 bases, with 16 bases lying between them. Germline-derived CDR1 and CDR2 are MNHNS and SASEGT. The CDR3 contains 14 residues. The CDR3, as DNA: TGTGCCAGCAGTGAAAGGGTGAGCGGGTTGGTTCAGTACTTC. Its protein product is CASSERVSGLVQYF.

This chain joins TRBV9 and TRBJ1-6; D call uncertain. The CDR3 runs to 15 residues. Trimming took off 5 bases at V and 7 bases at J, with 16 bases between the two ends. Germline V gene sequence: CDR1 SGDLS, CDR2 YYNGEE. CDR3 DNA: TGTGCCAGCAGGAGGGAGTTGGTAATAAATTCACCCCTCCACTTT. This encodes CASRRELVINSPLHF.

This chain connects TRBV11-1 to TRBJ1-2; weak D call: TRBD1 (6 bases). Trimming cost V 5 bases and J 4 bases, with 20 bases left between them. Germline V gene data show CDR1 as SGHAT and CDR2 as FQDESV (reference sequence). The CDR3 loop spans 16 amino acids. CDR3 residues: CASSPPGSGGAYGYTF. The CDR3 DNA sequence: TGTGCCAGCAGCCCCCCCGGATCCGGGGGCGCCTATGGCTACACCTTC.